Below are 3 T cell receptor beta chains sequenced from a single sample in a study of blood T cell repertoires in COVID-19. The table came from immunoSEQ multiplex PCR; TCRdb's copy has only in-frame clones and leaves some out. The sample records 90,000 or so clones, about nine tenths being singletons. Sample: peripheral blood. The receptors come from a man aged 60 to 75 with COVID-19, enrolled during active disease.

The V gene is TRBV5-4, the J gene TRBJ2-5, with 8 bases aligning to TRBD1. The CDR3 is made up of 14 amino acids. With 2 bases clipped from V and 5 bases from J, the junction kept 5 bases outside the gene matches. The V gene's germline CDR1 is SGHNT and CDR2 YYREEE (reference sequence). The chain's CDR3 is CASSFRTGLETQYF. The CDR3 DNA reads as TGTGCCAGCAGCTTCCGGACAGGGCTTGAGACCCAGTACTTC.

Here the CDR3 DNA reads TGTGCCAGCAGCCGGGTAATATACTCTGGAAACACCATATATTTT. It is translated as CASSRVIYSGNTIYF. The chain joins TRBV7-2 to TRBJ1-3; no clear D. The CDR3 extends over 15 amino acids. Trimming pared 5 bases from V and 0 bases from J, leaving 11 bases between. Germline CDR1 SGHTA, CDR2 FQGNSA. The full variable domain, with the rest looked up from reference TRBV7-2 and TRBJ1-3, is GAGVSQSPSNKVTEKGKDVELRCDPISGHTALYWYRQSLGQGLEFLIYFQGNSAPDKSGLPSDRFSAERTGGSVSTLTIQRTQQEDSAVYLCASSRVIYSGNTIYFGEGSWLTVV.

V usage is TRBV5-1 and J usage is TRBJ2-2, with D possibly being TRBD2 (5 bases). The CDR3 length is 16 residues. The germline V gene encodes CDR1 SGHRS and CDR2 YFSETQ. Trimming left V 0 bases short and J 3 bases short, with 12 bases between. CDR3 in amino acids: CASSLGELTHTGELFF. The CDR3 nucleotides are TGCGCCAGCAGCTTGGGGGAGTTGACACACACCGGGGAGCTGTTTTTT.